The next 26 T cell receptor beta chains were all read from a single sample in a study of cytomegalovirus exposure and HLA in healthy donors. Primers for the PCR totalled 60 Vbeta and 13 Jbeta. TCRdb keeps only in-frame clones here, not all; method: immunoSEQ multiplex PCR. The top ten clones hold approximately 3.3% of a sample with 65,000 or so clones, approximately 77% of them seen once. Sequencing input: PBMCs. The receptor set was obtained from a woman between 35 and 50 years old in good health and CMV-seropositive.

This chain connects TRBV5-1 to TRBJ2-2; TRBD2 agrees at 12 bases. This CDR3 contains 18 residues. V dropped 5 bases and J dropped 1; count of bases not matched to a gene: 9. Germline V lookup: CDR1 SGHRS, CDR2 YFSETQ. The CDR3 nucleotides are TGCGCCAGCAGTACTCTTCCGGGACTAGCGGGGAACACCGGGGAGCTGTTTTTT. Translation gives CASSTLPGLAGNTGELFF.

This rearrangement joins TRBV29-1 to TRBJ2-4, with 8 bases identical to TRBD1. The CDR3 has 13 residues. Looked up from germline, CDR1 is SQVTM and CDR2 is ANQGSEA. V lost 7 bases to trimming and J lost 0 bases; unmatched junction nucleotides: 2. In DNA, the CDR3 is TGCAGCGCACAGGGGGAAGCCAAAAACATTCAGTACTTC. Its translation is CSAQGEAKNIQYF.

The CDR3 is CASSFNRGLSNQPQHF. The CDR3 bases are TGTGCCAGCAGCTTTAATAGGGGGCTTAGCAATCAGCCCCAGCATTTT. The gene calls are TRBV5-6 and TRBJ1-5; TRBD1 agrees at 7 bases. This CDR3 contains 16 residues. Germline assignment: CDR1 SGHDT and CDR2 YYEEEE. J gave up 0 bases and V 2 bases, and 5 bases lay outside the gene matches.

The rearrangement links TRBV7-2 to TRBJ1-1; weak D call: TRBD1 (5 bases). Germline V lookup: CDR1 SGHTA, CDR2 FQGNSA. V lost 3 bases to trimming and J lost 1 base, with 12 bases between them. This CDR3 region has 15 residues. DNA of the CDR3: TGTGCCAGCAGCTTTGGACACCTATCGAACACTGAAGCTTTCTTT. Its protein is CASSFGHLSNTEAFF.

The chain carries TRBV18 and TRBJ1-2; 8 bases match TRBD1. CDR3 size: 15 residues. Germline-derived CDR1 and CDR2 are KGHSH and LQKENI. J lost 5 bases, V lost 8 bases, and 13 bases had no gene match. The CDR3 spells CASRPPAGGFYGYTF. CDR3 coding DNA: TGTGCCAGCCGGCCGCCGGCAGGGGGCTTTTATGGCTACACCTTC. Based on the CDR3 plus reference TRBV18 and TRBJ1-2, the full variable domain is NAGVMQNPRHLVRRRGQEARLRCSPMKGHSHVYWYRQLPEEGLKFMVYLQKENIIDESGMPKERFSAEFPKEGPSILRIQQVVRGDSAAYFCASRPPAGGFYGYTFGSGTRLTVV.

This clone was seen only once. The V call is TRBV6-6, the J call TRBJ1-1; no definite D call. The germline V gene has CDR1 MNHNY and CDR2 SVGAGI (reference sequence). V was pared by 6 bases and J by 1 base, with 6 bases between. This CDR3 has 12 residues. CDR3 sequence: CASRRGNTEAFF. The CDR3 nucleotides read TGTGCCAGCAGACGGGGGAACACTGAAGCTTTCTTT.

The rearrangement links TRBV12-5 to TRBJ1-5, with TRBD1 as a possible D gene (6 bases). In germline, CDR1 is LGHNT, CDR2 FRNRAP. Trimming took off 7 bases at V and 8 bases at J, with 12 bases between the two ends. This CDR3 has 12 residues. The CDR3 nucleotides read TGTGCTAGTGTCAAACAGGGCAAGCCCCAGCATTTT. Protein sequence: CASVKQGKPQHF.

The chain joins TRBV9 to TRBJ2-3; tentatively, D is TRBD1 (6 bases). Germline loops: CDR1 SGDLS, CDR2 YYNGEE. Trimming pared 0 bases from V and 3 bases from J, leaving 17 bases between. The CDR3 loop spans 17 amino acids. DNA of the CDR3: TGTGCCAGCAGCGTAGTTGATACAGGGTCATTTACAGATACGCAGTATTTT. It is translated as CASSVVDTGSFTDTQYF.

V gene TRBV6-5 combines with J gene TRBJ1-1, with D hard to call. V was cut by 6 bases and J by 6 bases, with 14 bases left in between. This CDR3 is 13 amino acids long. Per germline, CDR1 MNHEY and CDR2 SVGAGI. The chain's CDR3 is CASSERESAEAFF. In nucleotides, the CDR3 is TGTGCCAGCAGCGAAAGGGAGAGCGCTGAAGCTTTCTTT.

This CDR3 is CASRFDRGHFNEQYF. The CDR3 DNA reads as TGTGCCAGCAGATTCGACAGGGGGCATTTTAACGAGCAGTACTTC. The chain links TRBV6-5 to TRBJ2-7; 10 nucleotides match TRBD1. The V segment lost 6 bases and the J segment 5 bases; nucleotides outside the gene matches: 10. CDR3 length equals 15 residues. Germline V gene sequence: CDR1 MNHEY, CDR2 SVGAGI.

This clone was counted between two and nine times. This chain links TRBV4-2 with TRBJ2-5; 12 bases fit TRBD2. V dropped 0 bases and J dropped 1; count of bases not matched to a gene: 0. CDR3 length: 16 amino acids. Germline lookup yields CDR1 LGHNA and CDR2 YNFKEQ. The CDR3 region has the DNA TGTGCCAGCAGCCAAGAACTAGCGGGGGGCCAAGAGACCCAGTACTTC. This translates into CASSQELAGGQETQYF.

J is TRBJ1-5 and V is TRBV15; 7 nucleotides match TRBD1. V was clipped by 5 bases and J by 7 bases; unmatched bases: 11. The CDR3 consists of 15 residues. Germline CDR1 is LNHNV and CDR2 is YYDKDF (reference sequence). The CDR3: CATSPADRAWQPQHF. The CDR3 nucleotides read TGTGCCACCAGCCCAGCCGACAGGGCTTGGCAGCCCCAGCATTTT. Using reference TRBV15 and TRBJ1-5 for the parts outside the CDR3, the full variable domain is DAMVIQNPRYQVTQFGKPVTLSCSQTLNHNVMYWYQQKSSQAPKLLFHYYDKDFNNEADTPDNFQSRRPNTSFCFLDIRSPGLGDTAMYLCATSPADRAWQPQHFGDGTRLSIL.

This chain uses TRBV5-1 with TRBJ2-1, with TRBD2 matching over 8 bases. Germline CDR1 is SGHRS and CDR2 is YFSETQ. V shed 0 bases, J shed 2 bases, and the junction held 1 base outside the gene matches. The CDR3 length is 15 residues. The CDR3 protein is CASSLVSGTYNEQFF. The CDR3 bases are TGCGCCAGCAGCTTGGTTAGCGGGACCTACAATGAGCAGTTCTTC.

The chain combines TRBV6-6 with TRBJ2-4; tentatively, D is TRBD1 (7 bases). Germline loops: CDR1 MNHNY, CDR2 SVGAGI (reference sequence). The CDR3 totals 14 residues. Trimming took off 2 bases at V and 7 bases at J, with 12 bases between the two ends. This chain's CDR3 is CASSYGAGGNIQYF. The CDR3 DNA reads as TGTGCCAGCAGTTACGGGGCAGGGGGGAACATTCAGTACTTC.

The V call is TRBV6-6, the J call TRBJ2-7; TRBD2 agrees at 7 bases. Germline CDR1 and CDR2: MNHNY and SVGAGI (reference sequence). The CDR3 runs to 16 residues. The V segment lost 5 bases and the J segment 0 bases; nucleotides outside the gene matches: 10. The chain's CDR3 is CASSRGLGGGSYEQYF. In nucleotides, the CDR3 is TGTGCCAGCAGTCGAGGACTCGGCGGGGGCTCCTACGAGCAGTACTTC.

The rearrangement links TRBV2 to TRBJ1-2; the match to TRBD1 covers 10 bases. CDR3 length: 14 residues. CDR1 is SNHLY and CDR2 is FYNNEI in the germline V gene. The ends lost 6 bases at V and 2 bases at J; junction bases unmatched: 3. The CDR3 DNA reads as TGTGCCAGCAGAATGGGACAGGGGAACTATGGCTACACCTTC. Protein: CASRMGQGNYGYTF.

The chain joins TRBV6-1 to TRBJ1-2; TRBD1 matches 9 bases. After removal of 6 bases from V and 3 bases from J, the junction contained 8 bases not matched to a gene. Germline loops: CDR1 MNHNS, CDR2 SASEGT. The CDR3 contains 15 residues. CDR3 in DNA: TGTGCCAGCAGCAGAACAGGGGGCTGGGACTATGGCTACACCTTC. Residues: CASSRTGGWDYGYTF.

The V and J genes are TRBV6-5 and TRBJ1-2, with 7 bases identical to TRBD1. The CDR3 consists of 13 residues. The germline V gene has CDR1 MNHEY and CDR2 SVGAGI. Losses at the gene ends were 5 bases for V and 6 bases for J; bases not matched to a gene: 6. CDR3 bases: TGTGCCAGCAGTCGGGACAGTTTGGATGGCTACACCTTC. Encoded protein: CASSRDSLDGYTF.

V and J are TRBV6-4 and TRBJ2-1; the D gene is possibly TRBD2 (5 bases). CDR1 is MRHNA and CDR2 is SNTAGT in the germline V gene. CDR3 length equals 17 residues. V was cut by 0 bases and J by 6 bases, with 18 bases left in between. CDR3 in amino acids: CASSDSRGLGRLNEQFF. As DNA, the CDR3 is TGTGCCAGCAGTGACTCGAGAGGGCTTGGCCGGCTCAATGAGCAGTTCTTC.

CDR3 nucleotide sequence: TGTGCCTGGAGTGTTCGGGGGGGGGCCTACGAGCAGTACTTC. Amino acid sequence: CAWSVRGGAYEQYF. The chain is built from TRBV30 and TRBJ2-7, with TRBD2 matching over 8 bases. The J segment lost 2 bases and the V segment lost 0 bases, leaving 3 bases of the junction unmatched. Germline lookup yields CDR1 GTSNPN and CDR2 SVGIG (reference sequence). The CDR3 totals 14 residues. The complete variable domain, with remaining parts taken from reference TRBV30 and TRBJ2-7, reads SQTIHQWPATLVQPVGSPLSLECTVEGTSNPNLYWYRQAAGRGLQLLFYSVGIGQISSEVPQNLSASRPQDRQFILSSKKLLLSDSGFYLCAWSVRGGAYEQYFGPGTRLTVT.

The DNA for the CDR3 is TGTGCCAGTAGTATCCGCGGACAGCCAACCTACGAGCAGTACTTC. Residues: CASSIRGQPTYEQYF. V gene TRBV19 combines with J gene TRBJ2-7, with D perhaps TRBD1 (6 bases). Germline loops: CDR1 LNHDA, CDR2 SQIVND (reference sequence). This CDR3 comprises 15 residues. Trimming removed 3 bases at V and 2 bases at J, with 14 bases between. The full variable domain, with the rest looked up from reference TRBV19 and TRBJ2-7, is DGGITQSPKYLFRKEGQNVTLSCEQNLNHDAMYWYRQDPGQGLRLIYYSQIVNDFQKGDIAEGYSVSREKKESFPLTVTSAQKNPTAFYLCASSIRGQPTYEQYFGPGTRLTVT.

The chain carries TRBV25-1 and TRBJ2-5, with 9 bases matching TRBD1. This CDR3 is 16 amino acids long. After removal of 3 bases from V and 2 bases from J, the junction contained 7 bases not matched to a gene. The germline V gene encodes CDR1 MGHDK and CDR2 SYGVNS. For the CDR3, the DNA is TGTGCCAGCAGTGAGTTTGGGACAGGGAATCAAGAGACCCAGTACTTC. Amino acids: CASSEFGTGNQETQYF.

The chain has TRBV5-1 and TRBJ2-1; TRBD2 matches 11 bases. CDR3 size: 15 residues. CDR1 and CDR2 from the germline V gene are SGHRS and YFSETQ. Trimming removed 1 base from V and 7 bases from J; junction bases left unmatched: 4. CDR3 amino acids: CASSLTSGGRNEQFF. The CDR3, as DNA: TGCGCCAGCAGCTTGACTAGCGGGGGAAGGAATGAGCAGTTCTTC.

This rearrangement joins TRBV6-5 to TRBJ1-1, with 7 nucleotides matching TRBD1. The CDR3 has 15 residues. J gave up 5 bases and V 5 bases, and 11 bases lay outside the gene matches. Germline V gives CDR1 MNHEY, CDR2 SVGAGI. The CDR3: CASSTPRQGWTEAFF. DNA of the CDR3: TGTGCCAGCAGTACGCCCCGACAGGGTTGGACTGAAGCTTTCTTT.

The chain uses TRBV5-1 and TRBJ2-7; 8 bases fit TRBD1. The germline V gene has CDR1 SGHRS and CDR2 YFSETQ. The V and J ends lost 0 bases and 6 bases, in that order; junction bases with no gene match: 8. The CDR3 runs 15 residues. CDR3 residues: CASSLAGGRGSEQYF. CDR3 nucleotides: TGCGCCAGCAGCTTGGCAGGGGGCAGGGGAAGCGAGCAGTACTTC.

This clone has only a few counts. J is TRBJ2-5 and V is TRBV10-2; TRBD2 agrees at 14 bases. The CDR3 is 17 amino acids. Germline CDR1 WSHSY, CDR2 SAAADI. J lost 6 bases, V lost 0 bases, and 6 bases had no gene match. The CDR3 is CASSESRTSGGRKTQYF. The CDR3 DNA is TGCGCCAGCAGTGAGTCGAGGACTAGCGGGGGGCGGAAGACCCAGTACTTC.